The next 2 T cell receptor beta chains were all read from a single sample in a study of blood T cell repertoires in COVID-19 (dated by TCRdb to about 2020). The library relied on the immunoSEQ multiplex PCR assay. Held by TCRdb, this immuneACCESS table contains in-frame sequences only and omits some clones. Under half of the omission traces to an unresolved V gene where checked; the cause of the rest is unknown. The sample profile shows roughly 400,000 clones; approximately 91% of them were found once. About 1.4% of the sample belongs to the ten largest clones. Input material: PBMCs or T cells enriched from blood (not recorded which). The origin of the receptors is a woman between 18 and 29 years old who had been exposed to COVID-19.

V usage is TRBV15 and J usage is TRBJ1-3; tentatively, D is TRBD1 (5 bases). CDR1 and CDR2 (germline): LNHNV, YYDKDF (reference sequence). This CDR3 comprises 15 residues. V lost 6 bases and J lost 3, with 15 bases in between. CDR3 amino acids: CATRLWGGSGNTIYF. CDR3 in DNA: TGTGCCACCAGGCTTTGGGGCGGGAGTGGAAACACCATATATTTT.

This chain connects TRBV27 to TRBJ2-5, with 8 nucleotides matching TRBD2. Germline CDR1 MNHEY, CDR2 SMNVEV (reference sequence). The CDR3 runs 16 residues. V shed 4 bases, J shed 6 bases, and the junction held 13 bases outside the gene matches. CDR3 sequence: CASSSRQREMVKTQYF. In DNA, the CDR3 is TGTGCCAGCAGTTCCCGGCAGCGGGAGATGGTCAAGACCCAGTACTTC.